This TCR beta chain was sequenced for a study of cytomegalovirus exposure and HLA in healthy donors. PCR employed 60 Vbeta and 13 Jbeta primers. Measured with immunoSEQ multiplex PCR; TCRdb has only the in-frame clones, and not every one. Its listing shows 180,000 or so clones. V lost 5 bases to trimming and J lost 0 bases, with 8 bases between them. CDR1 and CDR2 (germline): LNHDA, SQIVND (reference sequence). This CDR3 has 14 amino acids. Sequenced material: PBMCs. The chain couples TRBV19 to TRBJ1-5; D gene unclear. This clonotype was sampled from a boy younger than 18 in good health and CMV-seronegative. The CDR3 sequence: CASSDHNSNQPQHF. The CDR3 DNA reads as TGTGCCAGTAGTGATCACAATAGCAATCAGCCCCAGCATTTT.